This entry describes one TCR beta chain. Its antigen is currently unknown. This specimen belongs to a study of cytomegalovirus exposure and HLA in healthy donors. PCR was performed using 60 Vbeta and 13 Jbeta primers. Generated by immunoSEQ multiplex PCR, the TCRdb table keeps only in-frame clones and is missing some. Of under 200,000 clones detected, more than 65% appear once; the ten largest clones hold roughly 2.7%. Findings and caveats of the study: Usually a TCR sequence was rare, but some public TCRs were found in many donors. Some TCR beta chains (around 160 of them) were listed as cytomegalovirus-associated.

Input material: PBMCs. The receptor was isolated from a woman in her 40s in good health and CMV-seropositive.

CDR3 amino acids: CASTPRGGQETQYF. In DNA form, the CDR3 reads TGTGCCAGTACCCCCCGGGGGGGGCAAGAGACCCAGTACTTC. The chain carries TRBV7-9 and TRBJ2-5; 8 bases are shared with TRBD2. V lost 9 bases, J lost 2 bases, and 8 bases stayed unmatched. There are 14 residues in the CDR3. The germline CDR1 and CDR2 sequences are SEHNR and FQNEAQ (reference sequence).